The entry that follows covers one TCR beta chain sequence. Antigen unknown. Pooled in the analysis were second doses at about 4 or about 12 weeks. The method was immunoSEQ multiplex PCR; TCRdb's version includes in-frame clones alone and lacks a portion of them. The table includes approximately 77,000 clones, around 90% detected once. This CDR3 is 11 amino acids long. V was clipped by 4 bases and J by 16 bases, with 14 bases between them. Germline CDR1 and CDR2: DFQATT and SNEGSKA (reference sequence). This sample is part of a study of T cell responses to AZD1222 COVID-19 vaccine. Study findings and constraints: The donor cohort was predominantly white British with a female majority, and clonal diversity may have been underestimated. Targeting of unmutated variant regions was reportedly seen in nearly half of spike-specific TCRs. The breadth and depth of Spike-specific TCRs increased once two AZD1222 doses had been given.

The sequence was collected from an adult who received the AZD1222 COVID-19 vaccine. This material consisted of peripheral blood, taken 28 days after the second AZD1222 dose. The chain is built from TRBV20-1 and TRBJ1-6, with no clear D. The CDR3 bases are TGCAGTGCTAAGAATCAGGCGACTCTCCACTTT. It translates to CSAKNQATLHF.